One sample yielded the 3 T cell receptor beta chains listed below, sequenced in a study of blood T cell repertoires in COVID-19. Only in-frame clones appear in the TCRdb table, and some are missing; sequencing was by immunoSEQ multiplex PCR. The sample carries about 98,000 clones, around 76% recorded once. Sequenced sample: peripheral blood. These TCRs come from an elderly man with acute or convalescent COVID-19.

The chain couples TRBV9 to TRBJ2-1; D gene uncertain. Trimming removed 0 bases at V and 3 bases at J, with 7 bases between. The V gene's germline CDR1 is SGDLS and CDR2 YYNGEE. CDR3 size: 14 residues. The chain's CDR3 is CASSVVLSYNEQFF. The CDR3 DNA follows: TGTGCCAGCAGCGTAGTTCTTAGCTACAATGAGCAGTTCTTC.

This clone occurred once. V gene TRBV5-1 combines with J gene TRBJ1-6; 7 bases align to TRBD1. From germline, CDR1 is SGHRS and CDR2 YFSETQ. The CDR3 totals 15 residues. The trim removed 4 bases at V and 6 bases at J, leaving 7 bases unmatched. This CDR3 is CASSEGGRGNSPLHF. Written as DNA, the CDR3 is TGCGCCAGCAGCGAAGGGGGCAGGGGTAATTCACCCCTCCACTTT. Complete variable domain (other parts from reference TRBV5-1 and TRBJ1-6): KAGVTQTPRYLIKTRGQQVTLSCSPISGHRSVSWYQQTPGQGLQFLFEYFSETQRNKGNFPGRFSGRQFSNSRSEMNVSTLELGDSALYLCASSEGGRGNSPLHFGNGTRLTVT.

The chain joins TRBV7-2 to TRBJ2-1, with 9 bases lining up with TRBD2. CDR1 is SGHTA and CDR2 is FQGNSA in the germline V gene. V lost 1 base and J lost 7; bases outside the gene matches: 5. This CDR3 has 15 amino acids. For the CDR3, the DNA is TGTGCCAGCAGCTTAGAGCGGGGGGCCGGGAATGAGCAGTTCTTC. This encodes CASSLERGAGNEQFF.